Listed here are 31 T cell receptor beta chains from one sample, sequenced in a study of human T cells and chemical hapten exposure. Time point noted: patch test 1, 2 weeks after DPC sensitization. Treatment described: therapeutic diphenylcyclopropenone sensitization with weekly scalp DPC. TCRdb itself ran the RACE reads through MiXCR, one entry per CDR3 protein. Of 80,000 to 100,000 distinct CDR3 sequences in the sample, roughly an eighth were seen once. The source was whole blood, collected in connection with sensitization to the hapten diphenylcyclopropenone (DPC). These receptors came from a woman between 35 and 50 years old with alopecia areata. Some clones in this sample may be carry-over from other donors' samples.

The sample holds many counts of this clonotype. The chain combines TRBV28 with TRBJ2-4; 8 bases are shared with TRBD1. The junction had 14 bases not matched to a gene; V was cut back by 6 bases and J by 10 bases. CDR1 and CDR2 (germline): MDHEN, SYDVKM. CDR3 length: 15 residues. The CDR3 coding sequence is TGTGCCAGCAGCTGGACAGGGAGCGGGCTTGGGATTCAGTACTTC. Encoded protein: CASSWTGSGLGIQYF.

J is TRBJ2-3 and V is TRBV28, with D unresolved. Germline V gene lookup returns CDR1 MDHEN and CDR2 SYDVKM. With 8 bases removed from V and 5 bases from J, the gap between germline ends came to 26 bases. This CDR3 comprises 17 residues. CDR3 nucleotides: TGTGCCAGCCCCCCGAATGGAGCGCAAAGGGTCGGAGATACGCAGTATTTT. It yields the protein CASPPNGAQRVGDTQYF.

The sample holds a few counts of this clonotype. The rearrangement uses TRBV19 and TRBJ2-3; D is unclear. The germline gives CDR1 LNHDA, CDR2 SQIVND (reference sequence). Trimming removed 4 bases from V and 5 bases from J, with 13 bases in between. The CDR3 runs 14 residues. The CDR3 is CASSTSPLKDTQYF. The CDR3 DNA reads TGTGCCAGTAGTACCTCGCCTCTAAAAGATACGCAGTATTTT.

Regarding this clonotype: This may come from a read error, since a much larger clone is one base off. The genes are TRBV27 and TRBJ2-3, with 9 bases lining up with TRBD2. V lost 3 bases, J lost 5 bases, and 15 bases stayed unmatched. The CDR3 runs to 18 residues. CDR1 MNHEY and CDR2 SMNVEV come from the germline V gene (reference sequence). Here the CDR3 DNA reads TGTGCCAGCAGTTTGGTAGGGAGAAGTAGCGGGAGACTAGATACGCAGTATTTT. Translation gives CASSLVGRSSGRLDTQYF.

A few counts support this clonotype. The chain joins TRBV19 to TRBJ2-1; 12 bases map to TRBD2. There are 14 residues in the CDR3. V lost 4 bases to trimming and J lost 7 bases; unmatched junction nucleotides: 2. From germline, CDR1 is LNHDA and CDR2 SQIVND (reference sequence). CDR3 in amino acids: CASSSLAGGNEQFF. CDR3 in DNA: TGTGCCAGTAGTAGCCTAGCGGGAGGGAATGAGCAGTTCTTC.

A remark on this clonotype: A read error is likely, as this CDR3 ends without the conserved phenylalanine or tryptophan. The DNA is left out, because the CDR3 cannot be placed on it with certainty; the CDR3 is given as TCRdb lists it. The rearrangement uses TRBV7-7 and TRBJ1-1; TRBD1 is taken as the D call from the table, unchecked against the DNA. In germline, CDR1 is SSHAT, CDR2 FNYEAQ (reference sequence). The CDR3 extends over 10 residues, inclusive of both ends. Here the CDR3 reads CASSSSQGMG.

This clonotype was detected ten times or more. J is TRBJ2-2 and V is TRBV7-2, with a tentative D call TRBD1 (5 bases). This CDR3 is built from 16 residues. V gave up 0 bases and J gave up 1 base, with 9 bases separating them. Germline V gene lookup returns CDR1 SGHTA and CDR2 FQGNSA. CDR3 loop: CASSLAITGNTGELFF. In DNA form, the CDR3 reads TGTGCCAGCAGCTTAGCGATAACAGGGAACACCGGGGAGCTGTTTTTT. The variable domain in full, completed from reference TRBV7-2 and TRBJ2-2, reads GAGVSQSPSNKVTEKGKDVELRCDPISGHTALYWYRQSLGQGLEFLIYFQGNSAPDKSGLPSDRFSAERTGGSVSTLTIQRTQQEDSAVYLCASSLAITGNTGELFFGEGSRLTVL.

The rearrangement links TRBV7-3 to TRBJ1-4; D is undetermined. The V and J ends lost 5 bases and 8 bases respectively, with 12 bases between them. CDR3 size: 13 residues. Germline-derived CDR1 and CDR2 are SGHTA and FQGTGA. As DNA, the CDR3 is TGTGCCAGCAGCACACGGGCCGGGGAAAAACTGTTTTTT. Translation gives CASSTRAGEKLFF.

V usage is TRBV29-1 and J usage is TRBJ2-1; 12 bases agree with TRBD2. CDR3 length: 14 residues. The germline V gene has CDR1 SQVTM and CDR2 ANQGSEA. Trimming removed 4 bases from V and 8 bases from J; junction bases left unmatched: 6. The CDR3 DNA reads as TGCAGCGTTGCGACTAGCGGGAGCACCGATGAGCAGTTCTTC. Translated: CSVATSGSTDEQFF.

This clonotype was seen a few times. The chain has TRBV12-3 or TRBV12-4 and TRBJ1-5; D gene unclear. V was shortened by 5 bases and J by 7 bases, with 15 bases between the two germline ends. The CDR3 is 14 amino acids. The DNA of the CDR3 is TGTGCCAGCAGTCCTTCCCCCGAGGGACAGCCCCAGCATTTT. Translated, it gives CASSPSPEGQPQHF.

This clonotype has just a few counts. This rearrangement joins TRBV12-3 or TRBV12-4 to TRBJ2-2; D tentatively fits TRBD1 or TRBD2 (5 bases each). The CDR3 loop spans 13 amino acids. Between the trimmed V and J ends, which lost 6 bases and 7 bases, there was a span of 12 bases. The CDR3 spells CASRRGLDGELFF. The CDR3 coding sequence is TGTGCCAGCAGGAGGGGATTGGACGGGGAGCTGTTTTTT.

This clonotype was counted between two and nine times. The V gene is TRBV12-3 or TRBV12-4, the J gene TRBJ2-2; TRBD2 is a possible D gene (6 bases). The CDR3 extends over 14 amino acids. V was shortened by 6 bases and J by 3 bases, with 11 bases between the two germline ends. The CDR3 coding sequence is TGTGCCAGCAGAAAAAGGGAGGACACCGGGGAGCTGTTTTTT. As protein: CASRKREDTGELFF.

This chain links TRBV5-5 with TRBJ2-7; no firm D call. Trimming took off 4 bases at V and 3 bases at J, with 11 bases between the two ends. From germline, CDR1 is SGHKS and CDR2 YYEKEE (reference sequence). This CDR3 has 13 amino acids. The CDR3 spells CASSISRIYEQYF. The CDR3 coding sequence is TGTGCCAGCAGCATCTCCCGGATCTACGAGCAGTACTTC.

V and J are TRBV7-2 and TRBJ2-5; D tentatively reads TRBD1 or TRBD2 (5 bases each). The V and J ends lost 1 base and 1 base respectively, with 7 bases between them. Germline V CDR1 and CDR2: SGHTA, FQGNSA. The CDR3 loop spans 14 amino acids. CDR3 residues: CASSLVGTQETQYF. CDR3 bases: TGTGCCAGCAGCTTAGTCGGGACCCAAGAGACCCAGTACTTC.

The sample holds a few counts of this clonotype. For the CDR3, the DNA is TGTGCCAGCAGCCCGGGACGGTCCTACGAGCAGTACTTC. This gives the protein CASSPGRSYEQYF. J is TRBJ2-7 and V is TRBV5-5; the D gene could be TRBD1 or TRBD2 (5 bases each). Trimming cost V 4 bases and J 1 base, with 9 bases left between them. Germline V gene lookup returns CDR1 SGHKS and CDR2 YYEKEE (reference sequence). CDR3 length: 13 amino acids.

This sequence joins TRBV6-2 or TRBV6-3 and TRBJ2-1; 8 bases fit TRBD2. In germline, CDR1 is MNHEY, CDR2 SVGEGT. The length of the CDR3 is 13 residues. The junction had 3 bases not matched to a gene; V was cut back by 4 bases and J by 7 bases. The DNA of the CDR3 is TGTGCCAGCAGTTTTGGCGGGAGGAATGAGCAGTTCTTC. Its protein product is CASSFGGRNEQFF.

This clonotype was detected a few times. The V gene is TRBV7-2, the J gene TRBJ1-6, with no clear D. The germline V and J ends were trimmed by 2 bases and 9 bases, with 5 bases remaining between them. Looked up from germline, CDR1 is SGHTA and CDR2 is FQGNSA. CDR3 length: 12 residues. Here the CDR3 reads CASSLLGSPLHF. CDR3 nucleotide sequence: TGTGCCAGCAGCTTACTCGGTTCACCCCTCCACTTT.

V usage is TRBV4-3 and J usage is TRBJ2-3; a possible D gene is TRBD2 (5 bases). The germline V and J ends were trimmed by 5 bases and 4 bases, with 16 bases remaining between them. The germline V gene has CDR1 LGHNA and CDR2 YSLEER. This CDR3 is built from 15 residues. The CDR3 here is CASSIHSFGADTQYF. The CDR3 DNA follows: TGCGCCAGCAGCATCCATTCCTTCGGGGCAGATACGCAGTATTTT.

The sample holds a few counts of this clonotype. The chain recombines TRBV7-2 with TRBJ1-1; maybe TRBD1 (6 bases). This CDR3 region has 13 residues. Trimming removed 5 bases from V and 10 bases from J, with 17 bases in between. The germline CDR1 and CDR2 sequences are SGHTA and FQGNSA. The CDR3 protein is CASSQIGGTGAFF. CDR3 nucleotides: TGTGCCAGCAGCCAAATTGGGGGCACGGGAGCTTTCTTT.

This clonotype was counted at least ten times. The chain is built from TRBV3-1 and TRBJ1-1; tentative D call: TRBD1 (5 bases). Germline loops: CDR1 LGHDT, CDR2 YNNKEL (reference sequence). The CDR3 totals 12 residues. V was cut by 3 bases and J by 3 bases, with 5 bases left in between. CDR3 sequence: CASSQGDTEAFF. The CDR3 DNA follows: TGTGCCAGCAGCCAGGGGGACACTGAAGCTTTCTTT. The full variable domain, rest sourced from reference TRBV3-1 and TRBJ1-1, is DTAVSQTPKYLVTQMGNDKSIKCEQNLGHDTMYWYKQDSKKFLKIMFSYNNKELIINETVPNRFSPKSPDKAHLNLHINSLELGDSAVYFCASSQGDTEAFFGQGTRLTVV.

The V and J genes are TRBV7-9 and TRBJ2-3; D gene uncertain. Trimming pared 5 bases from V and 2 bases from J, leaving 11 bases between. From germline, CDR1 is SEHNR and CDR2 FQNEAQ (reference sequence). This CDR3 spans 14 amino acids. The CDR3 DNA is TGTGCCAGCAGCCTGAACCCCAACACAGATACGCAGTATTTT. Encoded protein: CASSLNPNTDTQYF.

This clonotype was seen at least ten times. V and J are TRBV7-9 and TRBJ2-3; unclear D gene. Germline V gene data show CDR1 as SEHNR and CDR2 as FQNEAQ (reference sequence). Trimming took off 3 bases at V and 4 bases at J, with 8 bases between the two ends. This CDR3 comprises 13 residues. CDR3 region: CASSFVVPDTQYF. The CDR3 DNA sequence: TGTGCCAGCAGCTTCGTTGTCCCAGATACGCAGTATTTT.

In this sample, this clonotype turned up a few times. This chain links TRBV7-9 with TRBJ2-7; 7 positions match TRBD1. V gave up 5 bases and J gave up 5 bases; unmatched junction bases: 12. The CDR3 is made up of 15 amino acids. The germline V gene has CDR1 SEHNR and CDR2 FQNEAQ (reference sequence). The CDR3 loop is CASSLGGQALNEQYF. The CDR3 bases are TGTGCCAGCAGCCTAGGCGGACAGGCTCTTAACGAGCAGTACTTC.

On this clonotype itself: An end of the junction differs from the germline gene, which may be a read error. The rearrangement joins TRBV14 to TRBJ2-2; a weak D match, TRBD2 (6 bases). CDR1 and CDR2 from the germline V gene are SGHDN and FVKESK. CDR3 length: 14 amino acids. The CDR3 spells CASSHIVNTGEVFF. The CDR3 nucleotides read TGTGCCAGCAGCCATATAGTGAACACCGGGGAGGTGTTTTTT.

This clonotype was found many times. The CDR3 reads CASSYRLAGGLPGELFF. The CDR3 DNA reads as TGTGCCAGCAGTTACCGACTAGCGGGAGGGCTTCCCGGGGAGCTGTTTTTT. This chain joins TRBV6-2 or TRBV6-3 and TRBJ2-2; 14 bases align to TRBD2. The ends lost 2 bases at V and 6 bases at J; junction bases unmatched: 5. This CDR3 has 17 amino acids. Germline V gives CDR1 MNHEY, CDR2 SVGEGT.

The rearrangement uses TRBV28 and TRBJ2-5; D is uncertain. Germline CDR1 and CDR2: MDHEN and SYDVKM. The CDR3 contains 17 residues. The V end lost 2 bases, the J end lost 4 bases, and 20 bases lay between the germline ends. CDR3: CASSLNGERVGRETQYF. The CDR3 DNA follows: TGTGCCAGCAGTTTAAATGGGGAAAGGGTCGGTCGAGAGACCCAGTACTTC.

This chain joins TRBV20-1 and TRBJ1-1, with D perhaps matching TRBD1 (5 bases). The CDR3 consists of 12 residues. Trimming shortened V by 4 bases and J by 1 base, and 7 bases separated the two germline ends. Germline lookup yields CDR1 DFQATT and CDR2 SNEGSKA (reference sequence). This CDR3 is CSAIDRNTEAFF. CDR3 nucleotide sequence: TGCAGTGCTATTGACAGGAACACTGAAGCTTTCTTT.

In its sample, this clonotype was seen a few times. This chain links TRBV28 with TRBJ1-3, with D tentatively TRBD1 (5 bases). The CDR3 length is 16 residues. Germline CDR1 is MDHEN and CDR2 is SYDVKM. V lost 5 bases to trimming and J lost 2 bases, with 16 bases between them. The CDR3 nucleotides are TGTGCCAGCAGTAATTCCAGGGTTACGGCTGGAAACACCATATATTTT. The encoded protein is CASSNSRVTAGNTIYF.

Many counts were recorded for this clonotype. The rearrangement links TRBV6-2 or TRBV6-3 to TRBJ1-3; D gene unclear. This CDR3 has 15 amino acids. The germline gives CDR1 MNHEY, CDR2 SVGEGT. V lost 0 bases and J lost 0, with 6 bases in between. In DNA, the CDR3 is TGTGCCAGCAGTTACTCGACATACTCTGGAAACACCATATATTTT. Protein: CASSYSTYSGNTIYF.

The chain has TRBV4-2 and TRBJ1-4; 12 positions agree with TRBD1. Germline values: CDR1 LGHNA, CDR2 YNFKEQ. V dropped 4 bases and J dropped 7; count of bases not matched to a gene: 7. CDR3 size: 16 residues. The CDR3 nucleotides are TGTGCCAGCAGCCTGTCCTCGGGACAGGGGGCTGAAAAACTGTTTTTT. As protein: CASSLSSGQGAEKLFF.

The table lists this clonotype with a few counts. The chain carries TRBV27 and TRBJ2-1; 9 positions match TRBD1. Germline CDR1 and CDR2: MNHEY and SMNVEV (reference sequence). This CDR3 comprises 15 residues. Losses at the gene ends were 6 bases for V and 6 bases for J; bases not matched to a gene: 9. CDR3 DNA sequence: TGTGCCAGCAGAAGTTTCTGGACAGGGGTCAATGAGCAGTTCTTC. Amino acid sequence: CASRSFWTGVNEQFF.